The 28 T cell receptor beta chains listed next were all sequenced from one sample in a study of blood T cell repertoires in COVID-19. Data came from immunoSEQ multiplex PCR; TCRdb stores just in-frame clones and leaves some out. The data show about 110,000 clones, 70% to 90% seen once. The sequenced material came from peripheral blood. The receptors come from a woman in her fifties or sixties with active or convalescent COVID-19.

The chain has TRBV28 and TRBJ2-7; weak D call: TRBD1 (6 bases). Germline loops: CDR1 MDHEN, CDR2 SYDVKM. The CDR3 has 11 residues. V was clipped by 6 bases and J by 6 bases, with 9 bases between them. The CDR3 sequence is CASSTGIEQYF. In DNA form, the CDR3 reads TGTGCCAGCAGCACAGGGATCGAGCAGTACTTC.

The CDR3 protein is CASSSLKVAGGYNEQFF. CDR3 nucleotides: TGTGCCAGCAGCTCCCTTAAGGTAGCGGGCGGATACAATGAGCAGTTCTTC. The chain carries TRBV5-6 and TRBJ2-1; TRBD2 matches 7 bases. The CDR3 has 17 residues. Germline CDR1 and CDR2: SGHDT and YYEEEE. V lost 3 bases and J lost 4; bases outside the gene matches: 13.

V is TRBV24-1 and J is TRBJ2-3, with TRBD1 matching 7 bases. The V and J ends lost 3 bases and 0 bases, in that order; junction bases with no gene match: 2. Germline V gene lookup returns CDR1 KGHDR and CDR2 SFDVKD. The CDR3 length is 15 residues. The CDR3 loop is CATSDRTGSTDTQYF. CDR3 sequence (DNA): TGTGCCACCAGTGATCGGACAGGCAGCACAGATACGCAGTATTTT.

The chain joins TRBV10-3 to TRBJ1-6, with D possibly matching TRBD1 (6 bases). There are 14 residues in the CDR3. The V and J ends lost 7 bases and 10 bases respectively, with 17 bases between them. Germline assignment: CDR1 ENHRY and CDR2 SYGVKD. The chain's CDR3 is CAIKAEARGSPLHF. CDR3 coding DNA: TGTGCCATCAAAGCAGAGGCCAGGGGATCACCCCTCCACTTT.

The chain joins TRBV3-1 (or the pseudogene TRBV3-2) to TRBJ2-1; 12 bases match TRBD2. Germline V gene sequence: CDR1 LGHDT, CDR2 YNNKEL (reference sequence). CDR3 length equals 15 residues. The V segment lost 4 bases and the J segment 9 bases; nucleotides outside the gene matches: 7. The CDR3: CASSLRLAGVGEQFF. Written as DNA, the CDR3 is TGTGCCAGCAGCCTTCGACTAGCGGGAGTCGGTGAGCAGTTCTTC.

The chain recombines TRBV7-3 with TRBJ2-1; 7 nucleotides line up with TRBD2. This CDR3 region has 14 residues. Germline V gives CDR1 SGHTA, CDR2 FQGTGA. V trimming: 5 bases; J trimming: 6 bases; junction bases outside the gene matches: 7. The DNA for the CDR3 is TGTGCCAGCAGCGCCACGTGGACTAGCAATGAGCAGTTCTTC. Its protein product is CASSATWTSNEQFF.

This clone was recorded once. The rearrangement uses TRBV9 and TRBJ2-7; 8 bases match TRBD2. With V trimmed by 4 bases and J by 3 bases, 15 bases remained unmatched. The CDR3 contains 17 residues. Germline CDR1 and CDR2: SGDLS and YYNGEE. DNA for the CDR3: TGTGCCAGCAGCACACCTACTAGCGGAGATAAAAGCTACGAGCAGTACTTC. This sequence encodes CASSTPTSGDKSYEQYF.

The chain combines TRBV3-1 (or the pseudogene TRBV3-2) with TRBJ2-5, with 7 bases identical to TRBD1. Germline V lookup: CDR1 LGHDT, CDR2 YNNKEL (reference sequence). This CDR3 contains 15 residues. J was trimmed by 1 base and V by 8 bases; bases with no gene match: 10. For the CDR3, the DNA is TGTGCCAGCCGTGGGGTGGACAGGCCCCAAGAGACCCAGTACTTC. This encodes CASRGVDRPQETQYF.

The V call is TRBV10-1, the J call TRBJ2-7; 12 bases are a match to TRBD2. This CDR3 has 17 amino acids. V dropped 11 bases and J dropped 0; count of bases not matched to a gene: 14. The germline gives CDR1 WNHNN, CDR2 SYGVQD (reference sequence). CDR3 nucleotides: TGCGCCGCAATAGGGAAACTAGCGGGAGGCCGCTCCTACGAGCAGTACTTC. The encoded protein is CAAIGKLAGGRSYEQYF.

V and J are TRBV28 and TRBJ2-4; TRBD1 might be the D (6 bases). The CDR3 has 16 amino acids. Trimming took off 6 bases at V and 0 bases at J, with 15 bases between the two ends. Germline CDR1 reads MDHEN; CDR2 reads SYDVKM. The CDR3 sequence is CASRNSGELAKNIQYF. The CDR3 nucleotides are TGTGCCAGCAGAAATTCAGGGGAACTAGCCAAAAACATTCAGTACTTC.

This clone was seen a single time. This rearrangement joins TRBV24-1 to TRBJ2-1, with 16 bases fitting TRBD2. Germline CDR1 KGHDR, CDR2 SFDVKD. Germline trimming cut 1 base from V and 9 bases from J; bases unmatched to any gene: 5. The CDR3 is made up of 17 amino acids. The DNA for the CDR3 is TGTGCCACCAGTGATTTTGGGACTAGCGGGAGGGCCGGTGAGCAGTTCTTC. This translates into CATSDFGTSGRAGEQFF.

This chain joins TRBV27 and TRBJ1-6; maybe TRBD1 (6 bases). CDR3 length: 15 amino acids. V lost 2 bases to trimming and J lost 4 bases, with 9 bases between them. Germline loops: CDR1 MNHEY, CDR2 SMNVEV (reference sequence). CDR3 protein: CASSLGGAYNSPLHF. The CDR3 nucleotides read TGTGCCAGCAGTTTAGGGGGGGCGTATAATTCACCCCTCCACTTT.

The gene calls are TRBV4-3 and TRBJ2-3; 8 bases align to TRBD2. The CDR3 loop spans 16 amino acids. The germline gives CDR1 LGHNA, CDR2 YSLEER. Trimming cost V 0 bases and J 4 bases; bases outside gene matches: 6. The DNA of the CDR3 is TGCGCCAGCAGCCAAGACAGCGGGAGTGGGGCAGATACGCAGTATTTT. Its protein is CASSQDSGSGADTQYF.

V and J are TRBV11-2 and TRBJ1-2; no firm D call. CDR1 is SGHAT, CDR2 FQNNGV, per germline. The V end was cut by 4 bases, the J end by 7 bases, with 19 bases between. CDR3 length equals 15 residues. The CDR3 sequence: CASSSLRQANSGYTF. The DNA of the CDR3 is TGTGCCAGCAGCTCACTCAGGCAGGCTAATAGTGGCTACACCTTC.

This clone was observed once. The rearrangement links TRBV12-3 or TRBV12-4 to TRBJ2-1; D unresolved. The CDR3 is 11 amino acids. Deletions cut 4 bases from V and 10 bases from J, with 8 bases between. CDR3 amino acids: CASSWALEQFF. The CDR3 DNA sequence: TGTGCCAGCAGTTGGGCGTTAGAGCAGTTCTTC.

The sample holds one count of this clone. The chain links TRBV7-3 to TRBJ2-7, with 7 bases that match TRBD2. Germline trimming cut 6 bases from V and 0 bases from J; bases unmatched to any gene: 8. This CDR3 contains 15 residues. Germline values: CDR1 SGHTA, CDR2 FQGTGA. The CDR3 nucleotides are TGTGCCAGCAGTCCCCAGGGAGGGTCCTCCTACGAGCAGTACTTC. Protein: CASSPQGGSSYEQYF.

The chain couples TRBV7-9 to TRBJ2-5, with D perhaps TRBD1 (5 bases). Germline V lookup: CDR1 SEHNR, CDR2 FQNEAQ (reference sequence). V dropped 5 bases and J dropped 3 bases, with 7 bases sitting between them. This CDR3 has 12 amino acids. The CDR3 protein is CASSRQKETQYF. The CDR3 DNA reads TGTGCCAGCAGCCGACAGAAAGAGACCCAGTACTTC.

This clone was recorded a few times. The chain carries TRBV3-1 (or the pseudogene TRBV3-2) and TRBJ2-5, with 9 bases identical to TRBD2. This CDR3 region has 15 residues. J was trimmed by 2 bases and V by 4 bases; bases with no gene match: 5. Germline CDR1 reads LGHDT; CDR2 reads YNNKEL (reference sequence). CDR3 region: CASSRETSGQETQYF. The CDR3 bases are TGTGCCAGCAGCCGGGAGACTAGCGGACAAGAGACCCAGTACTTC.

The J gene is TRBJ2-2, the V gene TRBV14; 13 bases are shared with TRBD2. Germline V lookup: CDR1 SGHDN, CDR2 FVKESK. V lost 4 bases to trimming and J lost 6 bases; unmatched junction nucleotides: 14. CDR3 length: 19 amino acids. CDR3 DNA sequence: TGTGCCAGCAGCCCCAGAGTCGGCGGACTAGCGGGAGCTGCCGGGGAGCTGTTTTTT. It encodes CASSPRVGGLAGAAGELFF.

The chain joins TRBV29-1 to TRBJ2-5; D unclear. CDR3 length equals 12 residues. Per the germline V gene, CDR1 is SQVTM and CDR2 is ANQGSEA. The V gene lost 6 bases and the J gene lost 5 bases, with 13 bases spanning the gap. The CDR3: CSVNGATETQYF. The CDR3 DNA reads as TGCAGCGTAAACGGTGCTACCGAGACCCAGTACTTC.

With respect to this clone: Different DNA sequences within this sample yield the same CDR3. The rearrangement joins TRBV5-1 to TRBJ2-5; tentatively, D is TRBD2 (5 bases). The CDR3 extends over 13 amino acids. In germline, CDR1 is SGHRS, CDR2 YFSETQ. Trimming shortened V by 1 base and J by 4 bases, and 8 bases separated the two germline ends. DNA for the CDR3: TGCGCCAGCAGCTTGCGGCTAGCAGAGACCCAGTACTTC. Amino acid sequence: CASSLRLAETQYF.

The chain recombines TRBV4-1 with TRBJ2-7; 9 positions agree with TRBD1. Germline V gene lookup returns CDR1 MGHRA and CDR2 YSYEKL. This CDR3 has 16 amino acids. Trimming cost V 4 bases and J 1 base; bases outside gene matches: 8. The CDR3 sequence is CASSPSYRGRSYEQYF. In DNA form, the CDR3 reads TGCGCCAGCAGCCCGTCTTACAGGGGGCGATCCTACGAGCAGTACTTC.

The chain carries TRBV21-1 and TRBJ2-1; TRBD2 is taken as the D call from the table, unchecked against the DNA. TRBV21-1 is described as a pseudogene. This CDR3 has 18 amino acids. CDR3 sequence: CASSKIPPTSGSWDEQFF. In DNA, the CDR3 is TGTGCCAGCAGCAAAATCCCCCCTACTAGCGGGAGTTGGGATGAGCAGTTCTTC.

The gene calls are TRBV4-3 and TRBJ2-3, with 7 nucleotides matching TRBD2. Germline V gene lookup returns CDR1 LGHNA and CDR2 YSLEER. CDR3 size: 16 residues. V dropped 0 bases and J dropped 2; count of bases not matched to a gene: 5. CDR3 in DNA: TGCGCCAGCAGCCAAGATACAGCGGGGTACACAGATACGCAGTATTTT. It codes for CASSQDTAGYTDTQYF.

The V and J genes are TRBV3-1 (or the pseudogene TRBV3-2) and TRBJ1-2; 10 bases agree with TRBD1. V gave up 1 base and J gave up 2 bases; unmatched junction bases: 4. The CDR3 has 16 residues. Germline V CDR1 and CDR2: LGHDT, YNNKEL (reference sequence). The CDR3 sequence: CASSQALTGGNYGYTF. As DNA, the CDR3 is TGTGCCAGCAGCCAAGCCCTGACAGGGGGCAACTATGGCTACACCTTC.

CDR3 coding DNA: TGTGCCTGGAGTGGGGACAGCGTCAATCAGCCCCAGCATTTT. Translation gives CAWSGDSVNQPQHF. The chain uses TRBV30 and TRBJ1-5, with TRBD1 matching over 7 bases. This CDR3 is 14 amino acids long. V gave up 1 base and J gave up 3 bases; unmatched junction bases: 3. From germline, CDR1 is GTSNPN and CDR2 SVGIG (reference sequence). The whole variable domain, remainder taken from reference TRBV30 and TRBJ1-5, is SQTIHQWPATLVQPVGSPLSLECTVEGTSNPNLYWYRQAAGRGLQLLFYSVGIGQISSEVPQNLSASRPQDRQFILSSKKLLLSDSGFYLCAWSGDSVNQPQHFGDGTRLSIL.

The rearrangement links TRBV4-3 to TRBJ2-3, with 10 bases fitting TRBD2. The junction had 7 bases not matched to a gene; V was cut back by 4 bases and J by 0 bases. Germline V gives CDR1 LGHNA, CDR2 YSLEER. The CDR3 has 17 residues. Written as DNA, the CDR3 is TGCGCCAGCAGCCGTCGACTAGCGGGTTCCAGCACAGATACGCAGTATTTT. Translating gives CASSRRLAGSSTDTQYF.

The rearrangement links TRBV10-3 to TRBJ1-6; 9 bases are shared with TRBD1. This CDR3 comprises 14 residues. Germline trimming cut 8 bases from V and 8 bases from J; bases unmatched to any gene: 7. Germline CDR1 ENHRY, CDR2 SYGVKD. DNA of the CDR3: TGTGCCATCGGGTCCGGGACAGGGTATTCACCCCTCCACTTT. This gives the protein CAIGSGTGYSPLHF.